This T cell receptor beta chain was sequenced for a study of graft-versus-host responses after intestinal transplantation. Study-level information: The study gave all recipients anti-thymocyte globulin induction, then tacrolimus and steroids for roughly 3 years. Whole-study findings and limits: Allograft graft-versus-host to host-versus-graft clonal ratios ran high in patients with graft-donor T cell macrochimerism. Peak levels of circulating GvH clones tracked with early post-transplant HvG declines. The recipient marrow held GvH clones, and some of them showed up first in ileum or blood.

There are 12 residues in the CDR3. The V gene's germline CDR1 is SQVTM and CDR2 ANQGSEA. Trimming pared 6 bases from V and 5 bases from J, leaving 13 bases between. Sequencing was performed with immunoSEQ multiplex PCR; in TCRdb, only in-frame clones are kept and a portion is missing. Of around 30,000 clones in the sample, approximately 87% were seen once. As regards this clone: Antigen: not known.

This rearrangement joins TRBV29-1 to TRBJ1-2; D is ambiguous. The TCR was taken from a human patient who received an intestinal transplant, so some T cells may come from the graft donor. Sample: PBMCs, taken approximately four weeks after intestinal transplant. The CDR3 is CSVYDGPYGYTF. In DNA, the CDR3 is TGCAGCGTGTACGACGGCCCGTATGGCTACACCTTC.